One and the same sample provided the 13 T cell receptor beta chains below, sequenced in a study of tumor-infiltrating lymphocytes in primary liver carcinoma. A constant-region primer primed TCR beta cDNA synthesis from roughly 520 ng of total RNA. Libraries of TCR beta came from three nested multiplex PCR rounds with slightly modified ARM-PCR. PCR rounds one and two used TRBV1-TRBV30 forward primers with a C-beta reverse primer for around 11 cycles each. Using its own MiXCR run on the multiplex PCR reads, TCRdb lists one record per CDR3 protein. This sample has approximately 190,000 distinct CDR3 sequences, with 70% to 90% found just once. Investigators took RNA and DNA out together from approximately 22-30 mg of unsorted bulk tissue. The sample consisted of tumor tissue from primary liver carcinoma. All receptors come from a man aged 40-50 years with primary liver carcinoma and hepatitis B virus infection.

Details on this clonotype: The CDR3 ends on some other residue instead of the conserved phenylalanine or tryptophan, so this is likely a read error. The genes are TRBV10-1 and TRBJ2-7, with a weak D call TRBD2 (6 bases). Trimming shortened V by 5 bases and J by 4 bases, and 15 bases separated the two germline ends. This CDR3 contains 14 residues. Germline CDR1 is WNHNN and CDR2 is SYGVQD (reference sequence). CDR3 in DNA: TGCGCCAGCAGTCCCGGGGGAATGATATACGAGCAGTACTAC. Translation gives CASSPGGMIYEQYY.

Comments on this clonotype: At one of its ends the junction is not consistent with the germline gene, which may arise from a read error. The genes are TRBV4-3 and TRBJ2-7; the match to TRBD2 covers 8 bases. Germline CDR1 reads LGHNA; CDR2 reads YSLEER. This CDR3 has 16 amino acids. CDR3 bases: TGCACCAGCAGCCATGAGGTGGGGACTAGATTTTACGAGCAGTACTTC. Its translation is CTSSHEVGTRFYEQYF.

This clonotype was observed a handful of times. CDR3 sequence: CASGWSTGPQYF. The CDR3 DNA reads as TGTGCCAGCGGGTGGTCGACCGGGCCTCAGTACTTC. This sequence joins TRBV5-6 and TRBJ2-4, with D unclear. V lost 7 bases to trimming and J lost 12 bases, with 17 bases between them. CDR1 and CDR2 from the germline V gene are SGHDT and YYEEEE. CDR3 size: 12 residues.

This clonotype showed up just a few times. The germline gene is not matched at one end of the junction; a read error may be the cause. V usage is TRBV29-1 and J usage is TRBJ2-5; perhaps TRBD2 as D (5 bases). Germline V gene data show CDR1 as SQVTM and CDR2 as ANQGSEA. There are 12 residues in the CDR3. CDR3 coding DNA: TGCAGGGTTCTGACAAGCGGAGAGACACAGTACTTC. Amino acids: CRVLTSGETQYF.

Points on this clonotype: This may come from a read error, since a much larger clone is one base off. V and J are TRBV6-2 or TRBV6-3 and TRBJ2-1; 13 bases are shared with TRBD2. The CDR3 is made up of 17 amino acids. Germline V gene sequence: CDR1 MNHEY, CDR2 SVGEGT. V gave up 4 bases and J gave up 9 bases; unmatched junction bases: 12. CDR3 sequence: CASSSLPTSGRHSEQFF. CDR3 DNA: TGTGCCAGCAGTTCACTACCGACTAGCGGGAGGCATAGTGAGCAGTTCTTC.

In regard to this clonotype: At one of its ends the junction is not consistent with the germline gene, which may arise from a read error. V gene TRBV29-1 combines with J gene TRBJ1-2; D remains unclear. Germline CDR1 reads SQVTM; CDR2 reads ANQGSEA. This CDR3 has 14 amino acids. As DNA, the CDR3 is TGTAGCGTTCAAGAGGTCCGCAGGTCATACGGCTACACCTTC. This translates into CSVQEVRRSYGYTF.

As to this clonotype: The junction differs from germline at one of its ends, possibly a read error. The genes are TRBV11-2 and TRBJ1-6; D is unresolved. The CDR3 has 13 amino acids. Per germline, CDR1 SGHAT and CDR2 FQNNGV. CDR3 residues: CTSSGTRNSPLHF. CDR3 sequence (DNA): TGTACCAGCTCCGGTACGAGGAATTCACCCCTCCACTTT.

Of note for this clonotype: The junction departs from germline at one end; a sequencing error may be responsible. The CDR3 bases are TGCAGCCTTGATCTTTCTAGGTCCAATGCCAATGAGCAGTTCTTC. This translates into CSLDLSRSNANEQFF. The chain uses TRBV29-1 and TRBJ2-1; unclear D gene. The CDR3 runs 15 residues. Germline CDR1 and CDR2: SQVTM and ANQGSEA.

Turning to this clonotype: A read error is possible here, since a much larger clone lies one base away. This chain connects TRBV30 to TRBJ1-1; D uncertain. The CDR3 sequence is 12 residues long. CDR1 and CDR2 (germline): GTSNPN, SVGIG (reference sequence). Between the trimmed V and J ends, which lost 2 bases and 9 bases, there was a span of 13 bases. CDR3 DNA: TGTGCCTGGAGTAGAAGGACGGATAAAGCTTTCTTT. Translated, it gives CAWSRRTDKAFF. The full variable domain, rest sourced from reference TRBV30 and TRBJ1-1, is SQTIHQWPATLVQPVGSPLSLECTVEGTSNPNLYWYRQAAGRGLQLLFYSVGIGQISSEVPQNLSASRPQDRQFILSSKKLLLSDSGFYLCAWSRRTDKAFFGQGTRLTVV.

With respect to this clonotype: This could be a read error, since a much larger clone is one nucleotide away. The chain recombines TRBV5-1 with TRBJ2-3, with 9 bases fitting TRBD1. The V and J ends lost 4 bases and 5 bases, in that order; junction bases with no gene match: 8. CDR1 SGHRS and CDR2 YFSETQ come from the germline V gene. The length of the CDR3 is 15 residues. CDR3 coding DNA: TGCGCCAGCAGCGGGGACAGGGTGATGAGAGATACGCAGTATTTT. It encodes CASSGDRVMRDTQYF.

About this clonotype itself: An end of the junction differs from the germline gene, which may be a read error. The rearrangement uses TRBV10-3 and TRBJ2-7; D possibly corresponds to TRBD2 (5 bases). Germline values: CDR1 ENHRY, CDR2 SYGVKD. There are 13 residues in the CDR3. The CDR3 DNA reads as TGTGCTATCAGTGGGCCGGGGAAGCAGGAGCAGTATTTC. It encodes CAISGPGKQEQYF.

This clonotype was detected a few times. This sequence joins TRBV4-2 and TRBJ2-7, with TRBD2 matching over 11 bases. Germline V CDR1 and CDR2: LGHNA, YNFKEQ. This CDR3 has 15 residues. With 0 bases clipped from V and 7 bases from J, the junction kept 5 bases outside the gene matches. CDR3 DNA: TGTGCCAGCAGCCAAGATAGCGGGAGGGGCAATGAGCAGTACTTC. Amino acids: CASSQDSGRGNEQYF.

The CDR3, as DNA: TGCGCCAGCAGCCAAGATCAGACCTACGAGCAGTACGTC. This encodes CASSQDQTYEQYV. V is TRBV4-3 and J is TRBJ2-7; D gene unclear. Germline CDR1 is LGHNA and CDR2 is YSLEER. This CDR3 spans 13 amino acids. V lost 0 bases and J 2 bases, leaving 5 bases between the germline ends.